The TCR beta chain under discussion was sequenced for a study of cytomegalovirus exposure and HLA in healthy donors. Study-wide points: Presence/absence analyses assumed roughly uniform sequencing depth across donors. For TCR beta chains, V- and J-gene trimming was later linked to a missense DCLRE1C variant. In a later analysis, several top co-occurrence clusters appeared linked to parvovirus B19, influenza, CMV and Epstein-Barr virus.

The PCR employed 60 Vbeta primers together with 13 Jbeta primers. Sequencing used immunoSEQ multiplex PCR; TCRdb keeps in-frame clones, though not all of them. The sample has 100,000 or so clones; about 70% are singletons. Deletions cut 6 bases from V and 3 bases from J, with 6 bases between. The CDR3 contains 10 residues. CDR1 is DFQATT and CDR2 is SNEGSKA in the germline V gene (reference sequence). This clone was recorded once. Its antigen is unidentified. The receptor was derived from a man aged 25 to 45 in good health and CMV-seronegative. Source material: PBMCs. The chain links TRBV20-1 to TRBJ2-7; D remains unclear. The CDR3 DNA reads TGCAGTGCCGTAGACTACGAGCAGTACTTC. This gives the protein CSAVDYEQYF.